The rows below give T cell receptor beta chains drawn from one sample of a study of post-analysis software for immune sequencing data. MiXCR, applied by TCRdb to the PCR reads, yields one record per CDR3 protein. Of about 810,000 distinct CDR3 sequences listed, about 50% are singletons. Source material: blood. The receptor set was obtained from a girl under 18 with multiple sclerosis. Both conserved end residues are part of each CDR3.

TRBV4-1	TRBJ1-2	CASSHLTGPLRYGYTF
TRBV19	TRBJ2-4	CASSIPRGTENIQYF
TRBV5-1	-	CASSDPPGETQYF
TRBV27	TRBJ2-7	CASSLWVRRGAPLTYEQYF
TRBV7-3	TRBJ2-1	CASSLKCERGTNEQFF
TRBV29-1	TRBJ2-1	CSVVLAGGRGEQFF
TRBV20-1	TRBJ2-7	CSADQGVRAYEQYF
TRBV20-1	TRBJ2-7	CSAQTGASYEQYF
TRBV30	TRBJ2-1	CAWRDTGTGVQFF
TRBV5-1	TRBJ2-5	CASSLELALETQYF
TRBV29-1	TRBJ2-1	CSVDFRLGYEQFF
TRBV5-1	TRBJ2-3	CASSSDQGGDLDTQYF
TRBV6-5	TRBJ2-1	CASSYSWIQRVHEQFF
TRBV25-1	TRBJ2-7	CASSMATSGPPYEQYF
TRBV3-1	TRBJ2-1	CASSPPGGGVYNEQFF
TRBV29-1	TRBJ2-7	CSVDSNREGSYEQYF
TRBV2	TRBJ2-7	CASGSGGAAGPHEQYF
TRBV20-1	TRBJ1-2	CSAPRLGQDYGYTF
TRBV20-1	TRBJ1-5	CSALAPRNQPQHF
TRBV5-1	TRBJ2-7	CASSLESAAPDEQYF
TRBV3-1	TRBJ1-1	CASSLARILTTEAFF
TRBV28	TRBJ2-7	CASSLARDKTYEQYF
TRBV7-9	TRBJ1-1	CASRRGALNTEAFF
TRBV7-2	TRBJ2-1	CASSLEWEPGRFF
TRBV10-3	TRBJ1-2	CAISGGQGADYGYTF
TRBV6-5	TRBJ1-1	CASSYAGAGGVRTEAFF
TRBV29-1	TRBJ1-6	CSVSRGRDSPLHF
TRBV20-1	TRBJ2-1	CSASRLAGGSNEQFF
TRBV20-1	TRBJ2-1	CSARTSGSNEQFF
TRBV27	TRBJ2-5	CASSLPRLAEETQYF
TRBV7-2	TRBJ2-7	CASSLGQTGGFLGYEQYF
TRBV27	TRBJ2-7	CASSLRVGGHREQYF
TRBV4-2	TRBJ2-7	CASEGQVHEQYF
TRBV20-1	TRBJ1-1	CSARATGTGDPEAFF
TRBV5-5	TRBJ2-7	CASSLGDSFTSYEQYF
TRBV9	TRBJ2-1	CASSEPGTGREKQFF
TRBV5-1	TRBJ2-3	CASSLDPSVDTQYF
TRBV7-3	TRBJ2-1	CASSKTGDGEQFF
TRBV5-1	TRBJ2-1	CASSLIENEQFF
TRBV29-1	TRBJ2-5	CSARGGSGETQYF
TRBV10-2	TRBJ1-1	CASSVIRGTEAFF
TRBV19	TRBJ1-1	CASSPELESGIGAEAFF
TRBV5-1	TRBJ2-1	CASSWTSGSTGGYNEQFF
TRBV7-9	TRBJ2-7	CASSLSGPRGEQYF
TRBV6-6	TRBJ2-3	CASSLLLGSSTDTQYF